The 6 T cell receptor beta chains below come from one sample, sequenced in a study of TIL therapy for anti-PD-1-resistant metastatic lung cancer. Time point defined: pre-treatment sample, taken before nivolumab and TIL therapy. This was the immunoSEQ v3 assay. TCRdb's copy holds only in-frame clones and misses some; the assay was immunoSEQ multiplex PCR. This sample has roughly 54,000 clones, with roughly 84% found just once. The sample in question was blood, obtained at baseline. The receptors come from a person between 30 and 80 years old with non-small cell lung cancer.

The chain is built from TRBV6-5 and TRBJ2-3, with D uncertain. The CDR3 runs to 11 residues. V gave up 1 base and J gave up 6 bases, with 2 bases separating them. CDR1 is MNHEY and CDR2 is SVGAGI in the germline V gene. The CDR3 coding sequence is TGTGCCAGCAGTTACTACGATACGCAGTATTTT. Translation: CASSYYDTQYF.

The chain joins TRBV7-2 to TRBJ2-1; D gene uncertain. The CDR3 is 14 amino acids. Trimming took 3 bases from V and 12 from J, leaving 18 bases between them. The germline gives CDR1 SGHTA, CDR2 FQGNSA. The CDR3 sequence is CASSFSSAVGGQFF. CDR3 in DNA: TGTGCCAGCAGCTTTTCATCAGCAGTCGGTGGGCAGTTCTTC.

V gene TRBV28 combines with J gene TRBJ2-3; D is unclear. The ends were cut back, 6 bases at V and 5 bases at J, with 12 bases in the middle. In germline, CDR1 is MDHEN, CDR2 SYDVKM. There are 13 residues in the CDR3. CDR3 in DNA: TGTGCCAGCAGCAAGAATTACGGAGATACGCAGTATTTT. Translating gives CASSKNYGDTQYF.

The chain uses TRBV5-1 and TRBJ2-5; no clear D gene. CDR3 length: 12 residues. Germline lookup yields CDR1 SGHRS and CDR2 YFSETQ. V was clipped by 4 bases and J by 1 base, with 5 bases between them. The CDR3 DNA sequence: TGCGCCAGCAGCGCGCCCCAAGAGACCCAGTACTTC. Encoded protein: CASSAPQETQYF.

This chain uses TRBV3-1 (or the pseudogene TRBV3-2) with TRBJ1-3; 9 bases align to TRBD1. This CDR3 has 15 residues. Per germline, CDR1 LGHDT and CDR2 YNNKEL (reference sequence). J gave up 4 bases and V 5 bases, and 6 bases lay outside the gene matches. The CDR3, as DNA: TGTGCCAGCAGCTCGGGGACAGGGACGGGAAACACCATATATTTT. It codes for CASSSGTGTGNTIYF.

The V and J genes are TRBV11-1 and TRBJ2-1; D ambiguous. The germline V gene encodes CDR1 SGHAT and CDR2 FQDESV (reference sequence). The CDR3 is made up of 12 amino acids. Trimming removed 5 bases from V and 3 bases from J, with 5 bases in between. CDR3 nucleotide sequence: TGTGCCAGCAGCGAAGGCTACAATGAGCAGTTCTTC. It specifies CASSEGYNEQFF.